The 26 T cell receptor beta chains presented below share a single source sample, sequenced in a study of cytomegalovirus exposure and HLA in healthy donors (dated by TCRdb to 2015 to 2018). The receptor library was made with the immunoSEQ multiplex PCR assay. A mixture of 60 forward primers for TCR Vbeta segments and 13 reverse primers for TCR Jbeta segments was used in the multiplex PCR. TCRdb carries this immuneACCESS record with in-frame sequences only. Its versions omit some clonotypes, under half of them owing to an unresolved V gene in the studies checked, with the rest unexplained. In all, the sample holds 130,000 or so clones, and approximately 80% of those were seen once. The ten largest clonotypes hold 1.5% to 2.5% of the sample. Material: PBMCs. The receptors here all came from a woman aged 40 to 50 in good health and CMV-seronegative.

The rearrangement links TRBV4-1 to TRBJ1-1; a possible D gene is TRBD1 (5 bases). The V end was cut by 3 bases, the J end by 5 bases, with 19 bases between. Germline CDR1 reads MGHRA; CDR2 reads YSYEKL. CDR3 length: 16 residues. CDR3 region: CASSHPQRRGWTEAFF. The DNA of the CDR3 is TGCGCCAGCAGCCACCCCCAGCGGAGGGGCTGGACTGAAGCTTTCTTT.

The chain couples TRBV19 to TRBJ2-5; 8 nucleotides match TRBD1. The length of the CDR3 is 15 residues. After removal of 1 base from V and 5 bases from J, the junction contained 6 bases not matched to a gene. Per the germline V gene, CDR1 is LNHDA and CDR2 is SQIVND (reference sequence). The CDR3 DNA reads TGTGCCAGTAGTATAGTTAACAGGGGGTCGGAGACCCAGTACTTC. This sequence encodes CASSIVNRGSETQYF.

V and J are TRBV4-2 and TRBJ2-1, with 10 positions matching TRBD2. The CDR3 loop spans 18 amino acids. V trimming: 0 bases; J trimming: 8 bases; junction bases outside the gene matches: 13. Germline V CDR1 and CDR2: LGHNA, YNFKEQ. The CDR3 coding sequence is TGTGCCAGCAGCCAAGATTTACTAGCGGGGTGGGTTTTCTATGAGCAGTTCTTC. Translating gives CASSQDLLAGWVFYEQFF.

This clone was seen a few times. This chain connects TRBV27 to TRBJ1-1; 7 bases map to TRBD1. The CDR3 runs 14 residues. Germline values: CDR1 MNHEY, CDR2 SMNVEV (reference sequence). V was clipped by 3 bases and J by 2 bases; unmatched bases: 3. CDR3 region: CASSFDRANTEAFF. The CDR3 bases are TGTGCCAGCAGTTTCGACAGGGCAAACACTGAAGCTTTCTTT.

This clone was observed a few times. This chain joins TRBV18 and TRBJ1-3, with 8 bases fitting TRBD1. The J segment lost 8 bases and the V segment lost 4 bases, leaving 7 bases of the junction unmatched. The CDR3 loop spans 14 amino acids. Germline V gene lookup returns CDR1 KGHSH and CDR2 LQKENI. This CDR3 reads CASSRNGQGDTIYF. CDR3 DNA: TGTGCCAGCTCACGGAACGGACAGGGTGACACCATATATTTT. Combining the CDR3 with reference TRBV18 and TRBJ1-3 gives the whole variable domain NAGVMQNPRHLVRRRGQEARLRCSPMKGHSHVYWYRQLPEEGLKFMVYLQKENIIDESGMPKERFSAEFPKEGPSILRIQQVVRGDSAAYFCASSRNGQGDTIYFGEGSWLTVV.

The J gene is TRBJ2-7, the V gene TRBV15; a weak D match, TRBD2 (6 bases). V lost 5 bases, J lost 3 bases, and 17 bases lay in between. The CDR3 is 15 amino acids. Germline V lookup: CDR1 LNHNV, CDR2 YYDKDF (reference sequence). The DNA for the CDR3 is TGTGCCACCAGCGGCGGCCCAGCGGGCGGCTACGAGCAGTACTTC. This encodes CATSGGPAGGYEQYF.

V gene TRBV11-1 combines with J gene TRBJ1-1; D perhaps matches TRBD1 (6 bases). V lost 4 bases, J lost 8 bases, and 14 bases lay in between. Per germline, CDR1 SGHAT and CDR2 FQDESV (reference sequence). This CDR3 has 13 amino acids. CDR3 loop: CASSSDFGQEAFF. CDR3 DNA sequence: TGTGCCAGCAGCTCAGACTTCGGACAGGAAGCTTTCTTT. The full variable domain, its missing parts supplied by reference TRBV11-1 and TRBJ1-1, is EAEVAQSPRYKITEKSQAVAFWCDPISGHATLYWYRQILGQGPELLVQFQDESVVDDSQLPKDRFSAERLKGVDSTLKIQPAELGDSAMYLCASSSDFGQEAFFGQGTRLTVV.

The chain carries TRBV2 and TRBJ2-2; 7 bases map to TRBD2. The CDR3 loop spans 16 amino acids. The germline gives CDR1 SNHLY, CDR2 FYNNEI. Trimming took 2 bases from V and 2 from J; bases not matched to a gene: 5. CDR3 in amino acids: CASSEMGLKNTGELFF. The CDR3 DNA reads as TGTGCCAGCAGTGAAATGGGACTAAAAAACACCGGGGAGCTGTTTTTT.

This chain connects TRBV28 to TRBJ2-4; 12 nucleotides line up with TRBD2. This CDR3 is built from 15 residues. Per the germline V gene, CDR1 is MDHEN and CDR2 is SYDVKM. Trimming cost V 2 bases and J 7 bases; bases outside gene matches: 3. CDR3 nucleotides: TGTGCCAGCAGTTTAATGGGACTAGCGGGCAACATTCAGTACTTC. Translation gives CASSLMGLAGNIQYF. The variable domain in full, completed from reference TRBV28 and TRBJ2-4, reads DVKVTQSSRYLVKRTGEKVFLECVQDMDHENMFWYRQDPGLGLRLIYFSYDVKMKEKGDIPEGYSVSREKKERFSLILESASTNQTSMYLCASSLMGLAGNIQYFGAGTRLSVL.

CDR3 residues: CASSLTSTYNEQFF. CDR3 DNA sequence: TGTGCCAGTAGTTTGACTAGCACCTACAATGAGCAGTTCTTC. This chain uses TRBV19 with TRBJ2-1, with 7 bases fitting TRBD2. CDR3 length: 14 residues. CDR1 and CDR2 from the germline V gene are LNHDA and SQIVND (reference sequence). J gave up 2 bases and V 5 bases, and 3 bases lay outside the gene matches.

This chain uses TRBV7-2 with TRBJ2-7; tentative D call: TRBD2 (5 bases). Germline V gene sequence: CDR1 SGHTA, CDR2 FQGNSA. Trimming stripped 5 bases from V and 0 bases from J, with 14 bases between. The CDR3 is 15 amino acids. This chain's CDR3 is CASSQLGGHSYEQYF. The CDR3 coding sequence is TGTGCCAGCAGCCAGTTAGGCGGGCACTCCTACGAGCAGTACTTC.

This clone was seen a single time. Other DNA sequences of this sample code for an identical CDR3. The chain carries TRBV28 and TRBJ2-7, with 7 bases identical to TRBD2. The V and J ends lost 3 bases and 0 bases, in that order; junction bases with no gene match: 2. Germline V gene data show CDR1 as MDHEN and CDR2 as SYDVKM. This CDR3 has 14 residues. The CDR3 DNA follows: TGTGCCAGCAGTTTGGGCGGGAGCTCCTACGAGCAGTACTTC. Its translation: CASSLGGSSYEQYF.

The chain's CDR3 is CASSLVGGRGYEQYF. In nucleotides, the CDR3 is TGCGCCAGCAGCTTGGTTGGTGGAAGGGGTTACGAGCAGTACTTC. The genes are TRBV5-1 and TRBJ2-7; D might be TRBD1 (5 bases). Trimming cost V 0 bases and J 4 bases, with 14 bases left between them. The germline V gene encodes CDR1 SGHRS and CDR2 YFSETQ. The length of the CDR3 is 15 residues.

The chain recombines TRBV2 with TRBJ1-5; no clear D gene. The CDR3 sequence is 14 residues long. Germline values: CDR1 SNHLY, CDR2 FYNNEI. V was pared by 6 bases and J by 3 bases, with 12 bases between. CDR3 nucleotides: TGTGCCAGCAGCTTAGAGGGAACCAATCAGCCCCAGCATTTT. Protein sequence: CASSLEGTNQPQHF.

The gene calls are TRBV27 and TRBJ1-1; D is perhaps TRBD1 (5 bases). V gave up 5 bases and J gave up 5 bases, with 12 bases separating them. Germline lookup yields CDR1 MNHEY and CDR2 SMNVEV (reference sequence). CDR3 size: 13 residues. The CDR3 reads CASSPRTLTEAFF. Written as DNA, the CDR3 is TGTGCCAGCAGTCCGCGGACATTGACTGAAGCTTTCTTT.

This clone appeared once. This chain links TRBV6-5 with TRBJ2-3; TRBD1 agrees at 9 bases. The V segment lost 2 bases and the J segment 4 bases; nucleotides outside the gene matches: 4. The CDR3 has 15 residues. CDR1 is MNHEY, CDR2 SVGAGI, per germline. The CDR3: CASSYHGTGPDTQYF. The CDR3 bases are TGTGCCAGCAGTTACCATGGGACAGGGCCAGATACGCAGTATTTT.

V gene TRBV28 combines with J gene TRBJ2-7; D is perhaps TRBD2 (6 bases). V shed 4 bases and J shed 4 bases, with 20 bases lying between them. CDR1 and CDR2 from the germline V gene are MDHEN and SYDVKM. The CDR3 has 16 amino acids. CDR3 nucleotides: TGTGCCAGCAGTTCCGGACCTCGGGGGTCTGCGTACGAGCAGTACTTC. Its translation: CASSSGPRGSAYEQYF.

J is TRBJ2-4 and V is TRBV2; 9 nucleotides match TRBD1. V lost 4 bases to trimming and J lost 9 bases; unmatched junction nucleotides: 10. Germline V gene lookup returns CDR1 SNHLY and CDR2 FYNNEI. CDR3 length: 15 residues. The DNA for the CDR3 is TGTGCCAGCAGTGTGGGACAGGGAGTAAATCTCATTCAGTACTTC. Amino acids: CASSVGQGVNLIQYF.

This chain connects TRBV7-6 to TRBJ2-5, with TRBD1 matching over 7 bases. Germline lookup yields CDR1 SGHVS and CDR2 FNYEAQ. The V gene end was trimmed by 2 bases and the J gene end by 5 bases; junction bases not matched to a gene: 5. The CDR3 has 14 residues. CDR3 sequence reads: CASSLKTGMETQYF. DNA of the CDR3: TGTGCCAGCAGCTTAAAGACAGGGATGGAGACCCAGTACTTC. The full variable domain, rest sourced from reference TRBV7-6 and TRBJ2-5, is GAGVSQSPRYKVTKRGQDVALRCDPISGHVSLYWYRQALGQGPEFLTYFNYEAQQDKSGLPNDRFSAERPEGSISTLTIQRTEQRDSAMYRCASSLKTGMETQYFGPGTRLLVL.

The V gene is TRBV10-3, the J gene TRBJ2-1; TRBD1 matches 9 bases. The CDR3 is 15 residues long. Germline V gives CDR1 ENHRY, CDR2 SYGVKD. The J segment lost 4 bases and the V segment lost 7 bases, leaving 8 bases of the junction unmatched. CDR3 sequence (DNA): TGTGCCATCACACGACAGGGGGATCCGTACAATGAGCAGTTCTTC. Translating gives CAITRQGDPYNEQFF.

This chain links TRBV6-4 with TRBJ2-1, with TRBD2 identical over 9 bases. Germline values: CDR1 MRHNA, CDR2 SNTAGT. This CDR3 is built from 14 residues. V was clipped by 2 bases and J by 12 bases; unmatched bases: 8. The CDR3 nucleotides are TGTGCCAGCAGTGACGGGACTAGCTTTGGCTCGCAGTTCTTC. The encoded protein is CASSDGTSFGSQFF.

Concerning this clone: Other DNA sequences from this sample encode an identical CDR3 as well. The chain recombines TRBV29-1 with TRBJ1-1, with 10 bases that match TRBD1. Germline V gives CDR1 SQVTM, CDR2 ANQGSEA. Trimming took 6 bases from V and 5 from J; bases not matched to a gene: 6. The CDR3 runs to 13 residues. In DNA, the CDR3 is TGCAGCGTCGCCCGGGACAGGGGAACTGAAGCTTTCTTT. Its translation: CSVARDRGTEAFF.

This clone was seen only a few times. This chain connects TRBV29-1 to TRBJ2-3; 7 bases agree with TRBD2. The CDR3 is 13 amino acids. Unmatched junction bases numbered 6, after V lost 7 bases and J lost 2 bases. Looked up from germline, CDR1 is SQVTM and CDR2 is ANQGSEA. CDR3 in amino acids: CSAGGGSTDTQYF. The CDR3 nucleotides are TGCAGCGCTGGGGGGGGATCCACAGATACGCAGTATTTT.

The rearrangement uses TRBV7-2 and TRBJ1-3; D unclear. V was trimmed by 2 bases and J by 6 bases, leaving 14 bases between them. The CDR3 has 15 residues. Germline-derived CDR1 and CDR2 are SGHTA and FQGNSA. This CDR3 is CASSLSAPALNTIYF. The CDR3 bases are TGTGCCAGCAGCTTAAGCGCCCCAGCCTTAAACACCATATATTTT.

V usage is TRBV10-3 and J usage is TRBJ1-1, with D tentatively TRBD1 (6 bases). Germline-derived CDR1 and CDR2 are ENHRY and SYGVKD. Trimming took off 1 base at V and 1 base at J, with 10 bases between the two ends. This CDR3 comprises 15 residues. This chain's CDR3 is CAISEWGRANTEAFF. CDR3 in DNA: TGTGCCATCAGTGAGTGGGGGCGGGCGAACACTGAAGCTTTCTTT.

The genes are TRBV7-8 and TRBJ1-1, with 7 bases that match TRBD1. The germline CDR1 and CDR2 sequences are SGHVS and FQNEAQ. The V gene end was trimmed by 5 bases and the J gene end by 6 bases; junction bases not matched to a gene: 18. CDR3 length: 17 residues. The CDR3 DNA reads TGTGCCAGCAGCCCACAGGGGACGGCCGACCGCTGGGCTGAAGCTTTCTTT. It codes for CASSPQGTADRWAEAFF.